Shown below are 8 T cell receptor beta chains from a single sample sequenced in a study of molecular identifiers for immune sequencing clone quantification. TCRdb independently ran MiXCR on the PCR reads; one entry per CDR3 protein. In the table there are 400,000 to 600,000 distinct CDR3 sequences, 20% to 25% of which are singletons. What was sequenced was naive CD8+ T cells from blood, with Jurkat cell RNA spiked in. The sample's subset: FACS-sorted CD8+CD4-CCR7+CD45RA+ naive T cells. The receptors here all came from a human donor in good health. Some libraries in this study had Jurkat cell RNA spiked in.

With regard to this clonotype: A much larger clone lies a single base off, so this may be a read error. CDR3 coding DNA: TGTGCCAGCGGCTTGTGGGGAGTTGGCACAGATACGCAGTATTTT. Amino acids: CASGLWGVGTDTQYF. The V and J genes are TRBV7-6 and TRBJ2-3; maybe TRBD2 (5 bases). The V gene's germline CDR1 is SGHVS and CDR2 FNYEAQ. The CDR3 totals 15 residues. The full variable domain, its missing parts supplied by reference TRBV7-6 and TRBJ2-3, is GAGVSQSPRYKVTKRGQDVALRCDPISGHVSLYWYRQALGQGPEFLTYFNYEAQQDKSGLPNDRFSAERPEGSISTLTIQRTEQRDSAMYRCASGLWGVGTDTQYFGPGTRLTVL.

As for this clonotype: Since a much larger clone is just one base distant, this may be a read error. V and J are TRBV2 and TRBJ2-3; 12 bases map to TRBD2. V was pared by 7 bases and J by 10 bases, with 12 bases of the junction left unmatched. The length of the CDR3 is 15 residues. Germline assignment: CDR1 SNHLY and CDR2 FYNNEI. The DNA of the CDR3 is TGTGCCAGCACTAGACTAGCGGGAGCTGTGGATGCGCAGTATTTT. Protein sequence: CASTRLAGAVDAQYF.

On this clonotype itself: An end of the junction differs from the germline gene, which may be a read error. The chain joins TRBV11-2 to TRBJ2-5, with 9 bases identical to TRBD1. This CDR3 region has 15 residues. Germline V CDR1 and CDR2: SGHAT, FQNNGV. The CDR3 DNA reads TGTGCCAGCAGCCTGCCCGGGACAGGGAGAGAGGCCCAGTACTTC. This translates into CASSLPGTGREAQYF.

The V and J genes are TRBV16 and TRBJ1-2; D gene unclear. CDR1 is KGHSY and CDR2 is FQNENV in the germline V gene. This CDR3 spans 11 amino acids. V was trimmed by 8 bases and J by 4 bases, leaving 8 bases between them. The CDR3 protein is CASGSGYGYTF. The CDR3 DNA sequence: TGTGCCAGCGGCTCTGGCTATGGCTACACCTTC.

This clonotype has a handful of counts. The chain uses TRBV5-6 and TRBJ2-7; D is unclear. The V end was cut by 3 bases, the J end by 7 bases, with 14 bases between. CDR3 length: 13 residues. CDR1 and CDR2 from the germline V gene are SGHDT and YYEEEE. CDR3 loop: CASSSGRTGEQYF. The CDR3 DNA sequence: TGTGCCAGCAGCTCTGGACGGACGGGTGAGCAGTACTTC.

Worth noting for this clonotype: It may be a read error: a sequence one base away is much more abundant. V usage is TRBV4-3 and J usage is TRBJ2-5; D not certain. V was shortened by 0 bases and J by 4 bases, with 12 bases between the two germline ends. Germline V gene sequence: CDR1 LGHNA, CDR2 YSLEER. This CDR3 has 15 amino acids. The CDR3 sequence is CASSQDQLGIETQYF. The CDR3 bases are TGCGCCAGCAGCCAAGATCAGCTGGGGATAGAGACCCAGTACTTC.

The table lists this clonotype with many counts. The rearrangement joins TRBV25-1 to TRBJ2-1; TRBD2 matches at 8 bases. The CDR3 runs to 14 residues. Germline-derived CDR1 and CDR2 are MGHDK and SYGVNS. The trim removed 4 bases at V and 9 bases at J, leaving 8 bases unmatched. The CDR3 sequence: CASSVFGRAFEQFF. The DNA of the CDR3 is TGTGCCAGCAGTGTTTTCGGGAGGGCTTTTGAGCAGTTCTTC. Variable domain in full (rest from reference TRBV25-1 and TRBJ2-1): EADIYQTPRYLVIGTGKKITLECSQTMGHDKMYWYQQDPGMELHLIHYSYGVNSTEKGDLSSESTVSRIRTEHFPLTLESARPSHTSQYLCASSVFGRAFEQFFGPGTRLTVL.

In this sample, this clonotype turned up many times. The chain combines TRBV7-9 with TRBJ2-2; tentative D call: TRBD2 (6 bases). CDR1 and CDR2 from the germline V gene are SEHNR and FQNEAQ (reference sequence). This CDR3 has 15 amino acids. V was trimmed by 5 bases and J by 1 base, leaving 11 bases between them. The CDR3 sequence: CASSPGTWNTGELFF. The CDR3 DNA follows: TGTGCCAGCAGCCCGGGGACTTGGAACACCGGGGAGCTGTTTTTT.